The 29 T cell receptor beta chains below come from one sample, sequenced in a study of blood T cell repertoires in COVID-19. Here immunoSEQ multiplex PCR was the method, and the copy in TCRdb shows in-frame clones only, minus some. Of 300,000 to 350,000 clones detected, around nine tenths appear once; the ten largest clones hold just under 7.5%. The sequencing input was peripheral blood. Receptor source: a woman in her 70s with COVID-19, enrolled during active disease.

This sequence joins TRBV28 and TRBJ1-2; 9 bases line up with TRBD1. CDR3 length: 14 residues. The V and J ends lost 6 bases and 5 bases, in that order; junction bases with no gene match: 7. Germline lookup yields CDR1 MDHEN and CDR2 SYDVKM. DNA of the CDR3: TGTGCCAGCAGCGCGACAGGGGGGGGATATGGCTACACCTTC. Its translation is CASSATGGGYGYTF.

This rearrangement joins TRBV28 to TRBJ1-3, with D hard to call. This CDR3 spans 16 amino acids. From germline, CDR1 is MDHEN and CDR2 SYDVKM. Trimming removed 4 bases at V and 0 bases at J, with 13 bases between. This CDR3 reads CASSSPGRPSGNTIYF. In DNA form, the CDR3 reads TGTGCCAGCAGTTCCCCCGGTCGTCCCTCTGGAAACACCATATATTTT. The whole variable domain, remainder taken from reference TRBV28 and TRBJ1-3, is DVKVTQSSRYLVKRTGEKVFLECVQDMDHENMFWYRQDPGLGLRLIYFSYDVKMKEKGDIPEGYSVSREKKERFSLILESASTNQTSMYLCASSSPGRPSGNTIYFGEGSWLTVV.

The chain combines TRBV9 with TRBJ1-3, with D maybe TRBD1 (5 bases). The length of the CDR3 is 13 residues. CDR1 is SGDLS, CDR2 YYNGEE, per germline. Deletions cut 10 bases from V and 2 bases from J, with 13 bases between. The chain's CDR3 is CASSSGAGNTIYF. In DNA form, the CDR3 reads TGTGCCTCCTCCTCGGGGGCTGGAAACACCATATATTTT.

V is TRBV14 and J is TRBJ1-1; D perhaps matches TRBD1 (5 bases). The V and J ends lost 0 bases and 3 bases respectively, with 14 bases between them. Germline lookup yields CDR1 SGHDN and CDR2 FVKESK. The CDR3 runs 16 residues. This CDR3 reads CASSQEMGRQHTEAFF. DNA for the CDR3: TGTGCCAGCAGCCAAGAGATGGGGCGACAGCACACTGAAGCTTTCTTT.

V and J are TRBV6-5 and TRBJ1-6; TRBD1 matches 11 bases. Germline CDR1 MNHEY, CDR2 SVGAGI. The CDR3 is 15 amino acids. Unmatched junction bases numbered 8, after V lost 6 bases and J lost 10 bases. This CDR3 is CASRYGQGADSPLHF. The CDR3 coding sequence is TGTGCCAGCAGGTACGGACAGGGGGCGGACTCACCCCTCCACTTT.

This clone appeared once. The CDR3 spells CASSFRTGNTEAFF. The CDR3 bases are TGTGCCAGCAGTTTTCGGACAGGGAACACTGAAGCTTTCTTT. The genes are TRBV6-5 and TRBJ1-1, with 7 nucleotides matching TRBD1. Trimming cost V 4 bases and J 1 base; bases outside gene matches: 3. The CDR3 extends over 14 amino acids. CDR1 and CDR2 (germline): MNHEY, SVGAGI.

This sequence joins TRBV7-8 and TRBJ2-5; 8 nucleotides agree with TRBD1. Germline CDR1 and CDR2: SGHVS and FQNEAQ. This CDR3 spans 15 amino acids. J lost 0 bases, V lost 1 base, and 1 base had no gene match. In DNA form, the CDR3 reads TGTGCCAGCAGCTTAGACAGGGGGTACCAAGAGACCCAGTACTTC. It encodes CASSLDRGYQETQYF.

Points on this clone: The junction and the germline gene differ at one end; a read error may be behind it. The V call is TRBV3-1 (or the pseudogene TRBV3-2), the J call TRBJ1-1; tentatively, D is TRBD1 (6 bases). Per germline, CDR1 LGHDT and CDR2 YNNKEL (reference sequence). The CDR3 is 13 amino acids. The CDR3 DNA is TGTGCCACTGTAAGCACAGGGAACGCTGAAGCTTTCTTT. This sequence encodes CATVSTGNAEAFF.

The rearrangement joins TRBV5-1 to TRBJ2-1; D remains unclear. The CDR3 consists of 12 residues. Germline CDR1 reads SGHRS; CDR2 reads YFSETQ. Trimming left V 4 bases short and J 4 bases short, with 6 bases between. The CDR3 loop is CASSLYYNEQFF. CDR3 in DNA: TGCGCCAGCAGCCTATATTACAATGAGCAGTTCTTC. The entire variable domain, with the rest obtained from reference TRBV5-1 and TRBJ2-1, is as follows: KAGVTQTPRYLIKTRGQQVTLSCSPISGHRSVSWYQQTPGQGLQFLFEYFSETQRNKGNFPGRFSGRQFSNSRSEMNVSTLELGDSALYLCASSLYYNEQFFGPGTRLTVL.

This chain links TRBV19 with TRBJ2-1; D call uncertain. This CDR3 region has 14 residues. Germline V gene data show CDR1 as LNHDA and CDR2 as SQIVND (reference sequence). The V and J ends lost 7 bases and 7 bases respectively, with 17 bases between them. DNA for the CDR3: TGTGCCAGTACCGCCCTTGGCTCCGGGAATGAGCAGTTCTTC. Translation: CASTALGSGNEQFF.

This clone was counted between two and nine times. CDR3 protein: CASSLGTGHNTGELFF. CDR3 nucleotides: TGTGCCAGCAGTCTCGGGACAGGGCATAACACCGGGGAGCTGTTTTTT. The V gene is TRBV27, the J gene TRBJ2-2; 9 bases are shared with TRBD1. Trimming at V came to 5 bases and at J to 2 bases, leaving 6 bases not matched to a gene. The length of the CDR3 is 16 residues. CDR1 and CDR2 (germline): MNHEY, SMNVEV (reference sequence).

This chain uses TRBV30 with TRBJ2-7, with 8 positions matching TRBD1. Germline CDR1 reads GTSNPN; CDR2 reads SVGIG (reference sequence). V lost 0 bases, J lost 1 base, and 5 bases stayed unmatched. This CDR3 has 15 residues. The CDR3 bases are TGTGCCTGGAGTGTAAAGGACAGGGCTTCCTACGAGCAGTACTTC. It encodes CAWSVKDRASYEQYF.

The V call is TRBV2, the J call TRBJ2-3; 11 nucleotides align to TRBD2. CDR1 is SNHLY and CDR2 is FYNNEI in the germline V gene. CDR3 length: 16 residues. V lost 6 bases, J lost 4 bases, and 9 bases stayed unmatched. CDR3 in DNA: TGTGCCAGCAGACGCTCTAGCGGGGGGAGGTCAGATACGCAGTATTTT. Protein: CASRRSSGGRSDTQYF.

The chain uses TRBV30 and TRBJ1-2, with D possibly matching TRBD1 (5 bases). V was clipped by 7 bases and J by 8 bases, with 20 bases between them. Germline loops: CDR1 GTSNPN, CDR2 SVGIG (reference sequence). The CDR3 covers 13 residues. CDR3 sequence (DNA): TGTGCCTTTTCCTCGGGGGGACCGGGGGGCTACACCTTC. Protein sequence: CAFSSGGPGGYTF. Combining the CDR3 with reference TRBV30 and TRBJ1-2 gives the whole variable domain SQTIHQWPATLVQPVGSPLSLECTVEGTSNPNLYWYRQAAGRGLQLLFYSVGIGQISSEVPQNLSASRPQDRQFILSSKKLLLSDSGFYLCAFSSGGPGGYTFGSGTRLTVV.

This clone was counted a few times. This chain links TRBV18 with TRBJ1-2; perhaps TRBD1 as D (5 bases). The CDR3 spans 13 residues. Trimming left V 3 bases short and J 6 bases short, with 11 bases between. Germline values: CDR1 KGHSH, CDR2 LQKENI. The CDR3 region is CASSPSRDHGYTF. The CDR3 bases are TGTGCCAGCTCACCGAGCAGGGATCATGGCTACACCTTC.

CDR3 sequence reads: CASSVEGGAMNTGELFF. CDR3 coding DNA: TGTGCCAGCAGCGTAGAAGGTGGGGCCATGAACACCGGGGAGCTGTTTTTT. This rearrangement joins TRBV9 to TRBJ2-2; D may be TRBD1 (5 bases). The V gene lost 0 bases and the J gene lost 1 base, with 13 bases spanning the gap. CDR1 and CDR2 from the germline V gene are SGDLS and YYNGEE. This CDR3 spans 17 amino acids.

The V gene is TRBV7-6, the J gene TRBJ1-4; tentatively, D is TRBD1 (6 bases). From germline, CDR1 is SGHVS and CDR2 FNYEAQ. V gave up 5 bases and J gave up 6 bases, with 16 bases separating them. The CDR3 is made up of 15 amino acids. The CDR3: CASSRTGTPDEKLFF. CDR3 sequence (DNA): TGTGCCAGCAGCCGAACCGGGACACCAGATGAAAAACTGTTTTTT.

The genes are TRBV3-1 (or the pseudogene TRBV3-2) and TRBJ1-3; 7 bases map to TRBD1. CDR3 length: 17 residues. Germline loops: CDR1 LGHDT, CDR2 YNNKEL (reference sequence). V trimming: 5 bases; J trimming: 0 bases; junction bases outside the gene matches: 10. Here the CDR3 reads CASSITGVPSSGNTIYF. The CDR3 coding sequence is TGTGCCAGCAGCATCACAGGGGTCCCCTCCTCTGGAAACACCATATATTTT.

The J gene is TRBJ2-1, the V gene TRBV18; the D gene is possibly TRBD2 (6 bases). Trimming took 0 bases from V and 4 from J, leaving 10 bases between them. The germline V gene encodes CDR1 KGHSH and CDR2 LQKENI. The CDR3 contains 15 residues. The DNA of the CDR3 is TGTGCCAGCTCACCACCGTGGGGGGATTACAATGAGCAGTTCTTC. This sequence encodes CASSPPWGDYNEQFF.

The chain employs TRBV2 and TRBJ1-3, with D uncertain. Trimming took off 4 bases at V and 0 bases at J, with 7 bases between the two ends. This CDR3 is built from 14 residues. Germline CDR1 is SNHLY and CDR2 is FYNNEI. The DNA for the CDR3 is TGTGCCAGCAGTGGTCGGGGCTCTGGAAACACCATATATTTT. This encodes CASSGRGSGNTIYF.

The chain has TRBV6-6 and TRBJ1-5, with 7 bases aligning to TRBD1. Germline V gives CDR1 MNHNY, CDR2 SVGAGI (reference sequence). This CDR3 spans 16 amino acids. The J segment lost 0 bases and the V segment lost 2 bases, leaving 4 bases of the junction unmatched. CDR3 DNA sequence: TGTGCCAGCAGTTACGGGGACAGTTATAGCAATCAGCCCCAGCATTTT. Its protein product is CASSYGDSYSNQPQHF.

This sequence joins TRBV6-2 or TRBV6-3 and TRBJ1-6; D not certain. Trimming removed 6 bases at V and 7 bases at J, with 7 bases between. The CDR3 totals 12 residues. Germline values: CDR1 MNHEY, CDR2 SVGEGT. CDR3 DNA sequence: TGTGCCAGCAGGCCTACAAATTCACCCCTCCACTTT. This translates into CASRPTNSPLHF.

The chain is built from TRBV19 and TRBJ1-2; no definite D call. The CDR3 has 12 amino acids. Per germline, CDR1 LNHDA and CDR2 SQIVND (reference sequence). Trimming shortened V by 7 bases and J by 8 bases, and 14 bases separated the two germline ends. The DNA of the CDR3 is TGTGCCAGTACCATCCGACCGGGAGGCTACACCTTC. Amino acid sequence: CASTIRPGGYTF. Together with reference TRBV19 and TRBJ1-2, the CDR3 gives the full variable domain: DGGITQSPKYLFRKEGQNVTLSCEQNLNHDAMYWYRQDPGQGLRLIYYSQIVNDFQKGDIAEGYSVSREKKESFPLTVTSAQKNPTAFYLCASTIRPGGYTFGSGTRLTVV.

The chain couples TRBV28 to TRBJ1-2, with unresolved D. The V end was cut by 7 bases, the J end by 5 bases, with 14 bases between. Germline V gene sequence: CDR1 MDHEN, CDR2 SYDVKM. The CDR3 is made up of 13 amino acids. CDR3 amino acids: CASTPGTVYGYTF. The CDR3 region has the DNA TGTGCCAGCACCCCCGGAACAGTTTATGGCTACACCTTC.

As to this clone: Within the sample, other DNA sequences also encode this same CDR3. The rearrangement links TRBV5-1 to TRBJ1-4; D is possibly TRBD1 (6 bases). Germline loops: CDR1 SGHRS, CDR2 YFSETQ. The V gene lost 4 bases and the J gene lost 3 bases, with 10 bases spanning the gap. CDR3 length: 14 amino acids. CDR3 region: CASSLGGPNEKLFF. The CDR3 DNA is TGCGCCAGCAGCCTGGGGGGCCCTAATGAAAAACTGTTTTTT.

The chain is built from TRBV6-5 and TRBJ2-2; TRBD2 matches at 11 bases. The germline V gene encodes CDR1 MNHEY and CDR2 SVGAGI. The trim removed 6 bases at V and 6 bases at J, leaving 6 bases unmatched. The CDR3 loop spans 15 amino acids. The CDR3 sequence: CASRALAGGAGELFF. The CDR3 nucleotides are TGTGCCAGCAGAGCTCTAGCGGGGGGTGCCGGGGAGCTGTTTTTT.

The V call is TRBV5-1, the J call TRBJ1-1; D is uncertain. Per germline, CDR1 SGHRS and CDR2 YFSETQ. The CDR3 totals 15 residues. Trimming shortened V by 0 bases and J by 4 bases, and 13 bases separated the two germline ends. In nucleotides, the CDR3 is TGCGCCAGCAGCTTGGGGTCAGGATTTGGCACTGAAGCTTTCTTT. Amino acids: CASSLGSGFGTEAFF.

The chain combines TRBV12-2 with TRBJ1-2. TRBV12-2 is a recognized pseudogene. The CDR3 length is 15 residues. The CDR3 sequence: CASHFQRRKRYGYTF. The CDR3 coding sequence is TGTGCAAGTCACTTCCAAAGACGGAAGAGGTATGGCTACACCTTC.

The chain employs TRBV19 and TRBJ1-3; 7 nucleotides line up with TRBD1. Germline values: CDR1 LNHDA, CDR2 SQIVND (reference sequence). The CDR3 loop spans 15 amino acids. V gave up 6 bases and J gave up 0 bases; unmatched junction bases: 5. CDR3 protein: CASSLGTVSGNTIYF. CDR3 DNA: TGTGCCAGTAGCCTTGGGACAGTCTCTGGAAACACCATATATTTT.